The rows below give T cell receptor beta chains drawn from one sample of a study of blood T cell repertoires in COVID-19. TCRdb's copy holds only in-frame clones and misses some; the assay was immunoSEQ multiplex PCR. The repertoire holds a few hundred thousand clones, with roughly 86% as singletons. The sequencing input was PBMCs or T cells enriched from blood (not recorded which). These receptors were taken from a woman younger than 45 who had recovered from COVID-19. Both conserved end residues are part of each CDR3.

v_gene: TRBV27
j_gene: TRBJ1-2
CDR3aa: CASSLTWAGKTNYGYTF

v_gene: TRBV6-5
j_gene: TRBJ1-3
CDR3aa: CASSYTGDWGGNTIYF

v_gene: TRBV2
j_gene: TRBJ2-7
CDR3aa: CASSGTGDSYEQYF

v_gene: TRBV19
j_gene: TRBJ2-5
CDR3aa: CASSMIEGRETQYF

v_gene: TRBV9
j_gene: TRBJ2-2
CDR3aa: CASSGPNPGTGELFF

v_gene: TRBV5-1
j_gene: TRBJ1-6
CDR3aa: CASSTVQGANSPLHF

v_gene: TRBV7-2
j_gene: TRBJ1-2
CDR3aa: CASSFVGATRGYTF

v_gene: TRBV7-2
j_gene: TRBJ2-7
CDR3aa: CASTQTGISYEQYF

v_gene: TRBV11-2
j_gene: TRBJ1-6
CDR3aa: CASSESNSPLHF

v_gene: TRBV29-1
j_gene: TRBJ2-7
CDR3aa: CSVSSTGGISYEQYF

v_gene: TRBV7-9
j_gene: TRBJ1-5
CDR3aa: CASSLSGNQPQHF

v_gene: TRBV19
j_gene: TRBJ2-2
CDR3aa: CASQPSAGGFTGELFF

v_gene: TRBV6-5
j_gene: TRBJ2-1
CDR3aa: CASSGTGSNEQFF

v_gene: TRBV18
j_gene: TRBJ1-1
CDR3aa: CASSPPTPWTEAFF

v_gene: TRBV4-2
j_gene: TRBJ2-1
CDR3aa: CASSHAAAHGTSAYNEQFF

v_gene: TRBV18
j_gene: TRBJ2-5
CDR3aa: CASSPGTSGRETQYF

v_gene: TRBV7-2
j_gene: TRBJ2-5
CDR3aa: CASSLGGGNGQETQYF

v_gene: TRBV11-2
j_gene: TRBJ2-1
CDR3aa: CASSLRTGTLDEQFF

v_gene: TRBV2
j_gene: TRBJ1-4
CDR3aa: CASSRLAGPNEKLFF

v_gene: TRBV19
j_gene: TRBJ1-2
CDR3aa: CASSIERGDYGYTF

v_gene: TRBV3-1/TRBV3-2
j_gene: TRBJ2-1
CDR3aa: CASSHSGTTYNEQFF

v_gene: TRBV4-1
j_gene: TRBJ1-1
CDR3aa: CASSQGGGGPEAFF

v_gene: TRBV7-2
j_gene: TRBJ2-1
CDR3aa: CASSRTGTYNEQFF

v_gene: TRBV19
j_gene: TRBJ1-3
CDR3aa: CASMRGLPISGNTIYF

v_gene: TRBV12-5
j_gene: TRBJ1-2
CDR3aa: CASGLARRGLLRAHDGYTF

v_gene: TRBV28
j_gene: TRBJ1-2
CDR3aa: CASSSQGRGYTF

v_gene: TRBV29-1
j_gene: TRBJ2-7
CDR3aa: CSGGDKRYEQYF

v_gene: TRBV7-2
j_gene: TRBJ2-1
CDR3aa: CASSLAGLGSYNEQFF

v_gene: TRBV29-1
j_gene: TRBJ1-2
CDR3aa: CSVEDSRTASGYTF

v_gene: TRBV7-9
j_gene: TRBJ1-2
CDR3aa: CASSLAGVVLKNYGYTF

v_gene: TRBV20-1
j_gene: TRBJ1-5
CDR3aa: CSASDRAGDGQPQHF

v_gene: TRBV4-1
j_gene: TRBJ2-7
CDR3aa: CASSQEGTRGDYEQYF

v_gene: TRBV19
j_gene: TRBJ1-4
CDR3aa: CASSTYYRDEKLFF

v_gene: TRBV4-3
j_gene: TRBJ1-1
CDR3aa: CASSQDKSLTEAFF

v_gene: TRBV28
j_gene: TRBJ1-1
CDR3aa: CASSRYRGEAFF

v_gene: TRBV6-5
j_gene: TRBJ2-7
CDR3aa: CASTHSYEQYF

v_gene: TRBV5-6
j_gene: TRBJ1-2
CDR3aa: CASSYPQTPSYGYTF

v_gene: TRBV4-3
j_gene: TRBJ1-2
CDR3aa: CASSQVGQGSRYGYTF

v_gene: TRBV20-1
j_gene: TRBJ1-2
CDR3aa: CSVTGGGGYTF

v_gene: TRBV7-9
j_gene: TRBJ1-2
CDR3aa: CASSPGTLGGNYGYTF

v_gene: TRBV11-2
j_gene: TRBJ2-3
CDR3aa: CASSLDLTDTQYF

v_gene: TRBV6-2/TRBV6-3
j_gene: TRBJ2-7
CDR3aa: CASSYDGVLGQYF

v_gene: TRBV15
j_gene: TRBJ2-3
CDR3aa: CATSRDPADTQYF

v_gene: TRBV6-1
j_gene: TRBJ1-1
CDR3aa: CASSDREETEAFF

v_gene: TRBV5-1
j_gene: TRBJ2-1
CDR3aa: CASSSGLAGYNEQFF

v_gene: TRBV6-1
j_gene: TRBJ2-3
CDR3aa: CASSEGGGIF

v_gene: TRBV27
j_gene: TRBJ1-3
CDR3aa: CASSLGGSPGNTIYF

v_gene: TRBV3-1/TRBV3-2
j_gene: TRBJ1-1
CDR3aa: CASSLGTQAFF

v_gene: TRBV4-1
j_gene: TRBJ1-2
CDR3aa: CASSQESGAVYGYTF

v_gene: TRBV30
j_gene: TRBJ2-3
CDR3aa: CACWRVSTDTQYF

v_gene: TRBV28
j_gene: TRBJ1-5
CDR3aa: CASSPGQGIGPQHF

v_gene: TRBV6-5
j_gene: TRBJ2-1
CDR3aa: CASSYAAGAYNEQFF

v_gene: TRBV28
j_gene: TRBJ1-2
CDR3aa: CASSLLSYGYTF

v_gene: TRBV3-1/TRBV3-2
j_gene: TRBJ2-1
CDR3aa: CASSPSFIYGNEQFF